Listed here are 32 T cell receptor beta chains from one sample, sequenced in a study of T cell responses to AZD1222 COVID-19 vaccine. Only in-frame clones appear in the TCRdb table, and some are missing; sequencing was by immunoSEQ multiplex PCR. The sample lists around 80,000 clones; more than 90% were seen once. The material was peripheral blood, obtained on day 0 of AZD1222 vaccination. The receptors here all came from an adult in good health.

The V call is TRBV6-1, the J call TRBJ2-2; a weak D match, TRBD1 (6 bases). CDR3 length: 16 amino acids. The V and J ends lost 5 bases and 6 bases respectively, with 19 bases between them. Germline V lookup: CDR1 MNHNS, CDR2 SASEGT. The CDR3 here is CASSKVVQGRSGELFF. The DNA for the CDR3 is TGTGCCAGCAGTAAAGTAGTGCAGGGGCGATCCGGGGAGCTGTTTTTT.

The J gene is TRBJ2-7, the V gene TRBV12-3 or TRBV12-4; unclear D gene. This CDR3 has 12 amino acids. V shed 3 bases and J shed 7 bases, with 10 bases lying between them. DNA for the CDR3: TGTGCCAGCAGTTTTGCACAGCGAGAGCAGTACTTC. It is translated as CASSFAQREQYF.

The chain combines TRBV19 with TRBJ2-6, with D possibly being TRBD1 (5 bases). V was clipped by 6 bases and J by 1 base, with 16 bases between them. CDR3 length: 17 residues. Germline V gene sequence: CDR1 LNHDA, CDR2 SQIVND (reference sequence). Here the CDR3 DNA reads TGTGCCAGTAGCCCGACCCTCAGGGTTTCTGGGGCCAACGTCCTGACTTTC. Encoded protein: CASSPTLRVSGANVLTF.

This clone appeared once. The V gene is TRBV9, the J gene TRBJ2-7, with 9 bases lining up with TRBD2. CDR1 and CDR2 (germline): SGDLS, YYNGEE. V lost 0 bases to trimming and J lost 2 bases; unmatched junction nucleotides: 3. The CDR3 length is 15 residues. As DNA, the CDR3 is TGTGCCAGCAGCGTAGAGGGCGGGGGGGCCTACGAGCAGTACTTC. Amino acid sequence: CASSVEGGGAYEQYF.

The rearrangement uses TRBV30 and TRBJ1-2; TRBD1 is a possible D gene (5 bases). CDR1 is GTSNPN, CDR2 SVGIG, per germline (reference sequence). The CDR3 is made up of 14 amino acids. Between the trimmed V and J ends, which lost 0 bases and 5 bases, there was a span of 13 bases. CDR3 DNA: TGTGCCTGGAGTGTACGGGGCTTGATATATGGCTACACCTTC. It translates to CAWSVRGLIYGYTF.

This clone was detected only once. CDR3 residues: CASAAGGRDSAISYNEQFF. CDR3 DNA: TGCGCCAGCGCCGCGGGGGGCCGGGACAGCGCTATCTCCTACAATGAGCAGTTCTTC. The V gene is TRBV5-1, the J gene TRBJ2-1; possibly TRBD2 for D (8 bases). CDR3 length: 19 residues. Germline CDR1 is SGHRS and CDR2 is YFSETQ. V dropped 7 bases and J dropped 0 bases, with 26 bases sitting between them.

The gene calls are TRBV27 and TRBJ2-5; the match to TRBD2 covers 14 bases. The CDR3 loop spans 16 amino acids. Germline V lookup: CDR1 MNHEY, CDR2 SMNVEV (reference sequence). The trim removed 6 bases at V and 5 bases at J, leaving 8 bases unmatched. The CDR3, as DNA: TGTGCCAGCAGCCAGACTAGCGGGGGGGCCCGGGAGACCCAGTACTTC. Amino acid sequence: CASSQTSGGARETQYF.

Comments on this clone: A far larger clone is just one base off, so this is likely a read error. J is TRBJ1-5 and V is TRBV27; unclear D gene. V was shortened by 2 bases and J by 0 bases, with 5 bases between the two germline ends. Per the germline V gene, CDR1 is MNHEY and CDR2 is SMNVEV (reference sequence). The CDR3 is 14 amino acids. CDR3 in amino acids: CASSLQYSNQPQHF. The CDR3, as DNA: TGTGCCAGCAGTTTACAGTATAGCAATCAGCCCCAGCATTTT.

This clone showed up just once. The chain combines TRBV19 with TRBJ1-2, with D possibly being TRBD1 (6 bases). V was pared by 5 bases and J by 4 bases, with 17 bases between. Per germline, CDR1 LNHDA and CDR2 SQIVND (reference sequence). The CDR3 covers 15 residues. CDR3 protein: CASSLIRGRSYGYTF. The CDR3 nucleotides are TGTGCCAGTAGTCTCATCAGGGGCCGGTCCTATGGCTACACCTTC. The complete variable domain, with remaining parts taken from reference TRBV19 and TRBJ1-2, reads DGGITQSPKYLFRKEGQNVTLSCEQNLNHDAMYWYRQDPGQGLRLIYYSQIVNDFQKGDIAEGYSVSREKKESFPLTVTSAQKNPTAFYLCASSLIRGRSYGYTFGSGTRLTVV.

The chain is built from TRBV7-9 and TRBJ2-7; tentative D call: TRBD1 (7 bases). Deletions cut 3 bases from V and 6 bases from J, with 15 bases between. The CDR3 is 14 residues long. Germline CDR1 reads SEHNR; CDR2 reads FQNEAQ (reference sequence). For the CDR3, the DNA is TGTGCCAGCAGCTTCATACAGGGGACTGCCGAGCAGTACTTC. Residues: CASSFIQGTAEQYF.

V and J are TRBV10-3 and TRBJ1-4; D perhaps matches TRBD1 (5 bases). This CDR3 is 14 amino acids long. V shed 6 bases and J shed 6 bases, with 14 bases lying between them. Germline CDR1 ENHRY, CDR2 SYGVKD. The CDR3 DNA sequence: TGTGCCATCAGAGCTCACGGAGGGGATGAAAAACTGTTTTTT. It translates to CAIRAHGGDEKLFF.

V usage is TRBV10-1 and J usage is TRBJ1-5; 10 positions match TRBD1. The germline CDR1 and CDR2 sequences are WNHNN and SYGVQD (reference sequence). Germline trimming cut 6 bases from V and 3 bases from J; bases unmatched to any gene: 8. The CDR3 loop spans 16 amino acids. CDR3 DNA sequence: TGCGCCAGCAGCGCCGGGACAGGGGATTACAATCAGCCCCAGCATTTT. Its protein is CASSAGTGDYNQPQHF.

This clone was recorded many times. The chain joins TRBV3-1 (or the pseudogene TRBV3-2) to TRBJ2-7, with TRBD2 identical over 10 bases. V gave up 4 bases and J gave up 5 bases; unmatched junction bases: 11. This CDR3 contains 16 residues. In germline, CDR1 is LGHDT, CDR2 YNNKEL (reference sequence). The CDR3 DNA reads as TGTGCCAGCAGCCCCACGAAGCGGGGGGGCTACAACGAGCAGTACTTC. Protein: CASSPTKRGGYNEQYF.

The J gene is TRBJ1-5, the V gene TRBV30; D not certain. This CDR3 comprises 13 residues. Germline V gene sequence: CDR1 GTSNPN, CDR2 SVGIG (reference sequence). V lost 6 bases and J 4 bases, leaving 13 bases between the germline ends. CDR3 protein: CACSGHQNQPQHF. CDR3 DNA sequence: TGTGCCTGTTCAGGTCACCAGAATCAGCCCCAGCATTTT.

The gene calls are TRBV5-4 and TRBJ1-1, with D uncertain. The CDR3 contains 15 residues. Looked up from germline, CDR1 is SGHNT and CDR2 is YYREEE (reference sequence). The V end was cut by 0 bases, the J end by 1 base, with 10 bases between. DNA of the CDR3: TGTGCCAGCAGCTTGGGGAAGTTGTGGAACACTGAAGCTTTCTTT. This codes for CASSLGKLWNTEAFF.

The chain uses TRBV15 and TRBJ2-1; D unclear. In germline, CDR1 is LNHNV, CDR2 YYDKDF (reference sequence). The length of the CDR3 is 15 residues. The germline V and J ends were trimmed by 0 bases and 8 bases, with 14 bases remaining between them. Here the CDR3 DNA reads TGTGCCACCAGCAGAGAGGGGTTAATGGCCCATGAGCAGTTCTTC. Its translation is CATSREGLMAHEQFF.

The chain has TRBV5-1 and TRBJ2-5; D gene ambiguous. Germline V lookup: CDR1 SGHRS, CDR2 YFSETQ. The V gene lost 5 bases and the J gene lost 5 bases, with 10 bases spanning the gap. The CDR3 consists of 12 residues. DNA of the CDR3: TGCGCCAGCAGTCTGATTGGCGAGACCCAGTACTTC. It is translated as CASSLIGETQYF.

The chain couples TRBV10-1 to TRBJ1-1, with unresolved D. CDR3 length: 14 amino acids. Germline CDR1 WNHNN, CDR2 SYGVQD (reference sequence). Between the trimmed V and J ends, which lost 4 bases and 7 bases, there was a span of 16 bases. The chain's CDR3 is CASSVRPTSREAFF. The DNA of the CDR3 is TGCGCCAGCAGTGTCCGTCCGACGAGCCGTGAAGCTTTCTTT.

The rearrangement joins TRBV6-1 to TRBJ1-5; no reliable D call. Germline V gives CDR1 MNHNS, CDR2 SASEGT. Between the trimmed V and J ends, which lost 3 bases and 2 bases, there was a span of 14 bases. The CDR3 sequence is 16 residues long. The chain's CDR3 is CASSDRTGSGNQPQHF. CDR3 nucleotide sequence: TGTGCCAGCAGTGATAGGACCGGTAGCGGCAATCAGCCCCAGCATTTT.

The rearrangement joins TRBV6-5 to TRBJ1-2; weak D call: TRBD1 (6 bases). The CDR3 runs 14 residues. CDR1 is MNHEY and CDR2 is SVGAGI in the germline V gene. V was cut by 6 bases and J by 4 bases, with 15 bases left in between. In nucleotides, the CDR3 is TGTGCCAGCAGCAACGCAGGGGAGGCCTATGGCTACACCTTC. Amino acid sequence: CASSNAGEAYGYTF.

In this sample, this clone turned up a few times. In DNA, the CDR3 is TGTGCCAGCAGTAAAGACAGGGCGGCCAACGAGCAGTACTTC. It codes for CASSKDRAANEQYF. The rearrangement joins TRBV2 to TRBJ2-7, with 7 bases fitting TRBD1. This CDR3 spans 14 amino acids. The germline V gene has CDR1 SNHLY and CDR2 FYNNEI. The V gene end was trimmed by 5 bases and the J gene end by 5 bases; junction bases not matched to a gene: 9.

This chain uses TRBV4-1 with TRBJ1-1; no firm D call. Germline V gene lookup returns CDR1 MGHRA and CDR2 YSYEKL. CDR3 length: 17 residues. V lost 5 bases and J 0 bases, leaving 19 bases between the germline ends. This CDR3 reads CASSRFPPDFLNTEAFF. Here the CDR3 DNA reads TGCGCCAGCAGCAGATTCCCACCGGACTTTTTGAACACTGAAGCTTTCTTT.

The V and J genes are TRBV15 and TRBJ2-2; 7 nucleotides match TRBD1. The V gene's germline CDR1 is LNHNV and CDR2 YYDKDF (reference sequence). V trimming: 0 bases; J trimming: 0 bases; junction bases outside the gene matches: 10. The CDR3 length is 19 residues. Here the CDR3 reads CATSRDKGTVKPNTGELFF. As DNA, the CDR3 is TGTGCCACCAGCAGAGATAAGGGGACAGTAAAGCCGAACACCGGGGAGCTGTTTTTT.

The chain joins TRBV5-1 to TRBJ2-7, with 8 bases lining up with TRBD2. The CDR3 totals 16 residues. The germline gives CDR1 SGHRS, CDR2 YFSETQ. V lost 4 bases, J lost 1 base, and 10 bases stayed unmatched. The CDR3 here is CASSIGGAVISYEQYF. CDR3 coding DNA: TGCGCCAGCAGCATCGGGGGGGCGGTAATATCCTACGAGCAGTACTTC.

The chain recombines TRBV10-1 with TRBJ2-5, with TRBD2 as a possible D gene (5 bases). Trimming removed 10 bases from V and 3 bases from J, with 18 bases in between. This CDR3 spans 14 amino acids. Germline assignment: CDR1 WNHNN and CDR2 SYGVQD (reference sequence). The chain's CDR3 is CATPEAEQEETQYF. Here the CDR3 DNA reads TGCGCCACTCCGGAGGCCGAACAAGAAGAGACCCAGTACTTC.

V is TRBV4-2 and J is TRBJ2-1; 16 positions match TRBD2. V lost 4 bases, J lost 4 bases, and 1 base stayed unmatched. The germline gives CDR1 LGHNA, CDR2 YNFKEQ. The CDR3 extends over 16 amino acids. The CDR3 spells CASSPGLAGGYNEQFF. The CDR3 nucleotides are TGTGCCAGCAGCCCGGGACTAGCGGGGGGGTACAATGAGCAGTTCTTC.

J is TRBJ1-1 and V is TRBV29-1; D might be TRBD1 (6 bases). The CDR3 length is 14 residues. V was shortened by 0 bases and J by 3 bases, with 11 bases between the two germline ends. Germline loops: CDR1 SQVTM, CDR2 ANQGSEA. The CDR3 reads CSVEDEGEDTEAFF. For the CDR3, the DNA is TGCAGCGTTGAAGATGAGGGGGAGGACACTGAAGCTTTCTTT.

The V call is TRBV5-5, the J call TRBJ2-5, with a tentative D call TRBD2 (5 bases). CDR3 length: 14 amino acids. Trimming stripped 4 bases from V and 4 bases from J, with 14 bases between. In germline, CDR1 is SGHKS, CDR2 YYEKEE (reference sequence). The CDR3 bases are TGTGCCAGCAGCCTAGCAATTTTAACAGAGACCCAGTACTTC. The encoded protein is CASSLAILTETQYF.

This chain joins TRBV4-1 and TRBJ1-5; 8 bases line up with TRBD1. Losses at the gene ends were 5 bases for V and 4 bases for J; bases not matched to a gene: 19. Germline-derived CDR1 and CDR2 are MGHRA and YSYEKL. CDR3 length: 19 residues. The CDR3 nucleotides read TGCGCCAGCAGCTCACTACCTTACCGGGACAGGTTACGGAATCAGCCCCAGCATTTT. Encoded protein: CASSSLPYRDRLRNQPQHF.

The rearrangement uses TRBV5-1 and TRBJ1-1; 8 positions match TRBD1. CDR1 and CDR2 (germline): SGHRS, YFSETQ. Germline trimming cut 4 bases from V and 0 bases from J; bases unmatched to any gene: 2. The CDR3 runs to 14 residues. The CDR3 DNA reads as TGCGCCAGCAGCCCGGACAGGGTGAACACTGAAGCTTTCTTT. This sequence encodes CASSPDRVNTEAFF.

This chain connects TRBV3-1 (or the pseudogene TRBV3-2) to TRBJ2-1; perhaps TRBD1 as D (6 bases). V was trimmed by 7 bases and J by 4 bases, leaving 14 bases between them. The CDR3 covers 14 residues. CDR1 LGHDT and CDR2 YNNKEL come from the germline V gene (reference sequence). The CDR3 DNA follows: TGTGCCAGCAAACAGGGAATGAATTACAATGAGCAGTTCTTC. Its protein product is CASKQGMNYNEQFF.

The rearrangement joins TRBV20-1 to TRBJ2-1; TRBD2 matches at 9 bases. Germline lookup yields CDR1 DFQATT and CDR2 SNEGSKA (reference sequence). V shed 3 bases and J 2 bases; nucleotides not matched to a gene: 11. The CDR3 has 17 residues. Here the CDR3 reads CSASGGGALGPYNEQFF. Here the CDR3 DNA reads TGCAGTGCTAGTGGCGGGGGGGCTCTAGGCCCCTACAATGAGCAGTTCTTC.